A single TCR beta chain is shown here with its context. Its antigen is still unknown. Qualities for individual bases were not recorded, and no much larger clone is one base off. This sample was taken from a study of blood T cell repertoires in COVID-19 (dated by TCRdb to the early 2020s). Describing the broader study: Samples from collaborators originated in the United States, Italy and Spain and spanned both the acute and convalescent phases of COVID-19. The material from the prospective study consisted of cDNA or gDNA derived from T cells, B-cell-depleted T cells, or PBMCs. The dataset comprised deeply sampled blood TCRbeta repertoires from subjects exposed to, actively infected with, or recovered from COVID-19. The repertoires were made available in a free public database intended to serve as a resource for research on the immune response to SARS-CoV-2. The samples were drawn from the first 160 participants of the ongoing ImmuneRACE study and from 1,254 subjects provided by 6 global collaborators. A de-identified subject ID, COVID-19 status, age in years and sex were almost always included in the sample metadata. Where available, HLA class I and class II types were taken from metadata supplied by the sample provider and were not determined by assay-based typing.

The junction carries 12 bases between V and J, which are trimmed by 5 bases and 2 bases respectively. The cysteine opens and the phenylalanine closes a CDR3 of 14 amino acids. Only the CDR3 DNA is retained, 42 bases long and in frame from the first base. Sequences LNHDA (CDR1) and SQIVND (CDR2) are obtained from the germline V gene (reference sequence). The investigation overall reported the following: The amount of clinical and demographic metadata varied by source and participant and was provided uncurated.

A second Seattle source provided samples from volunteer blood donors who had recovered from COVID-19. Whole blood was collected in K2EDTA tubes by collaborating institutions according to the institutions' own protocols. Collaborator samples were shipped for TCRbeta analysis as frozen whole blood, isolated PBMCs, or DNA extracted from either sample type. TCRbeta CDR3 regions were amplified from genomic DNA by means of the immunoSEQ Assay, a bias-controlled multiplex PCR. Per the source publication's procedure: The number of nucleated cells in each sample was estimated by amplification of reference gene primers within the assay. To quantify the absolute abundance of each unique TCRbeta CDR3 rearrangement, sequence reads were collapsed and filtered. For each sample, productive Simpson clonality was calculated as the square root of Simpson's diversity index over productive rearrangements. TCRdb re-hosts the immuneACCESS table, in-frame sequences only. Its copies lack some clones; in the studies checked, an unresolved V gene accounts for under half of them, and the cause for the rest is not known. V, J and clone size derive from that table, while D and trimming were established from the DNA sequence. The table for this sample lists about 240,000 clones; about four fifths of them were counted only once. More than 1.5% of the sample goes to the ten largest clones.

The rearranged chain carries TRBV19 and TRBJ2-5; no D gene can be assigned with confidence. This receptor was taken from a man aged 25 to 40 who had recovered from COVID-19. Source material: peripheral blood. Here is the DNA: TGTGCCAGTAGTGCGGTGCCTGGACAAGAGACCCAGTACTTC. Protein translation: CASSAVPGQETQYF.